This T cell receptor beta chain was observed in a study of shared clonotypes between healthy human individuals. Whole-study results and caveats: Among a few donors, approximately 5% of naive CD4 clonotypes were found in common.

Only CD45RO-negative cells positively selected for CCR7 counted as naive CD8 cells, so terminally differentiated effector memory CD45RA+ cells were excluded. All participating donors were Caucasian adults from Nashville, Tennessee. Every subset's genomic DNA went evenly onto several immunoSEQ plates. Some clones are missing from TCRdb's copy, which holds only in-frame ones; the method was immunoSEQ multiplex PCR. This sample carries roughly 2,000,000 clones, about 95% of them seen once, and the ten largest clones take 1.2%. This clone was seen a single time. Its specificity is not known. This CDR3 is built from 14 residues. Germline V gene data show CDR1 as SNHLY and CDR2 as FYNNEI. V shed 4 bases and J shed 1 base, with 10 bases lying between them.

The sequencing input was naive CD8+ T cells sorted from blood. The sequence was collected from a man between 18 and 35 years old in good health. This chain joins TRBV2 and TRBJ1-1; tentatively, D is TRBD1 (6 bases). The CDR3 loop is CASSAWTANTEAFF. For the CDR3, the DNA is TGTGCCAGCAGTGCCTGGACAGCGAACACTGAAGCTTTCTTT.